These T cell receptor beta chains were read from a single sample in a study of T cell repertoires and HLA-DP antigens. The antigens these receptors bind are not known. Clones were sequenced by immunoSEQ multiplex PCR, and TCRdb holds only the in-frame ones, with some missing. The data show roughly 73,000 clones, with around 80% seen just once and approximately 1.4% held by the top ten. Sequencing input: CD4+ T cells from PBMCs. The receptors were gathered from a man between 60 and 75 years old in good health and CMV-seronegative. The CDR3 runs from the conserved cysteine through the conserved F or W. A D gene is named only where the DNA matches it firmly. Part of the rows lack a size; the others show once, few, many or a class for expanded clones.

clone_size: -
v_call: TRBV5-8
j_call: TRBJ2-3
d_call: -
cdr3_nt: TGTGCCAGCAGCTTGGGACCTACGCAGTATTTT
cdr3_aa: CASSLGPTQYF

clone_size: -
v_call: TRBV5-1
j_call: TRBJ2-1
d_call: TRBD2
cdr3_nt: TGCGCCAGCAGCCCAGAACCACCGCAGACTAGCGGGGGCCTCAATGAGCAGTTCTTC
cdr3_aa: CASSPEPPQTSGGLNEQFF

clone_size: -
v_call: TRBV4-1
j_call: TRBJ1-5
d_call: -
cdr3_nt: TGCGCCAGCAGCCAAGACCCGTCCGGTTATCAGCCCCAGCATTTT
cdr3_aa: CASSQDPSGYQPQHF

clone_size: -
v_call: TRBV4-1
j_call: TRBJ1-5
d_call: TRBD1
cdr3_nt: TGCGCCAGCAGCCAAGCACAGGGGGCGGGCGGCAATCAGCCCCAGCATTTT
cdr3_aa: CASSQAQGAGGNQPQHF

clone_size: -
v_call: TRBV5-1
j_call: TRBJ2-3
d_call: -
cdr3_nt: TGCGCCAGCAGCTCGAACAGGGAGACTAGCACAGATACGCAGTATTTT
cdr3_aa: CASSSNRETSTDTQYF

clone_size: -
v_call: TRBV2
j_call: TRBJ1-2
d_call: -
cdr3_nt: TGTGCCAGCAGTGAGATCAGTCCTAACTATGGCTACACCTTC
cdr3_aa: CASSEISPNYGYTF

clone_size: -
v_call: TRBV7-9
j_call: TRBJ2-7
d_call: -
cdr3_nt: TGTGCCAGCAGCTTAGGGCTCTGGACGGGGAAGGCAGAATCCTACGAGCAGTACTTC
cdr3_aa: CASSLGLWTGKAESYEQYF

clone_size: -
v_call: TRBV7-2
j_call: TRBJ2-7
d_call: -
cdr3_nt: TGTGCCAGCAGTTCGGGACTCTACTACGAGCAGTACTTC
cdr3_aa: CASSSGLYYEQYF

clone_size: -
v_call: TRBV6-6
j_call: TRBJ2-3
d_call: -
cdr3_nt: TGTGCCAGCAGTTACCGGTCCCCCGGGGCAGATACGCAGTATTTT
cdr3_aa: CASSYRSPGADTQYF

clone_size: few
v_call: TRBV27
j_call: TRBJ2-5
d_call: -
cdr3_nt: TGTGCCAGCAGTTTATCAGGGCTTTGGGGCCGGGAGACCCAGTACTTC
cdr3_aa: CASSLSGLWGRETQYF

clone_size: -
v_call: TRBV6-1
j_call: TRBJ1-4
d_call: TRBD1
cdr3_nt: TGTGCCACCCGGGGACGGGACAGGGGCGAAAAACTGTTTTTT
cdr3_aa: CATRGRDRGEKLFF

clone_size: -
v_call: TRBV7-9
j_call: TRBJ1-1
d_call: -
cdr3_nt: TGTGCCAGCAGAAAAGACAGGAACACTGAAGCTTTCTTT
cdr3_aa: CASRKDRNTEAFF

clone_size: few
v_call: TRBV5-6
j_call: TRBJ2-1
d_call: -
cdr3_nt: TGTGCCAGCAACCCATTGAAAAAGGACCGAAATGAGCAGTTCTTC
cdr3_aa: CASNPLKKDRNEQFF

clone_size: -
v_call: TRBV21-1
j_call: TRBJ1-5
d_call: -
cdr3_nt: TGTGCCAGCAGCAAAGTTCCGGGACACTATAGCAATCAGCCCCAGCATTTT
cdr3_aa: CASSKVPGHYSNQPQHF